Presented here are 7 T cell receptor beta chains from one specimen sequenced in a study of T cells in tuberculosis. The repertoire was sequenced with immunoSEQ multiplex PCR; TCRdb's copy has only in-frame clones and lacks some. Of around 10,000 clones in the sample, just under 95% were seen once. The specimen was PBMCs. These TCRs come from an adult with tuberculosis.

DNA for the CDR3: TGTGCCATTAAGGAGGTGGATTCACCCCTCCACTTT. Protein sequence: CAIKEVDSPLHF. J is TRBJ1-6 and V is TRBV10-3, with D uncertain. The CDR3 has 12 residues. Germline V CDR1 and CDR2: ENHRY, SYGVKD. Trimming pared 9 bases from V and 8 bases from J, leaving 11 bases between.

This chain connects TRBV4-1 to TRBJ2-3, with D uncertain. This CDR3 comprises 16 residues. The V end lost 1 base, the J end lost 0 bases, and 11 bases lay between the germline ends. Germline V gives CDR1 MGHRA, CDR2 YSYEKL. DNA for the CDR3: TGCGCCAGCAGCCAAGTTAACCTAGTTAGCACAGATACGCAGTATTTT. Translated, it gives CASSQVNLVSTDTQYF.

This clone has only a few counts. The chain recombines TRBV5-1 with TRBJ1-1, with D tentatively TRBD1 (6 bases). The CDR3 spans 14 residues. Germline CDR1 SGHRS, CDR2 YFSETQ. Trimming stripped 3 bases from V and 4 bases from J, with 13 bases between. CDR3 protein: CASSSYRVSTEAFF. CDR3 coding DNA: TGCGCCAGCAGCTCCTACAGGGTTAGCACTGAAGCTTTCTTT.

The chain is built from TRBV25-1 and TRBJ2-3, with TRBD2 matching over 8 bases. The junction had 11 bases not matched to a gene; V was cut back by 5 bases and J by 4 bases. CDR3 length: 16 amino acids. Germline V gene data show CDR1 as MGHDK and CDR2 as SYGVNS. CDR3 protein: CASSSHGLAGADTQYF. The CDR3 DNA is TGTGCCAGCAGTTCTCATGGACTAGCCGGAGCAGATACGCAGTATTTT. Together with reference TRBV25-1 and TRBJ2-3, the CDR3 gives the full variable domain: EADIYQTPRYLVIGTGKKITLECSQTMGHDKMYWYQQDPGMELHLIHYSYGVNSTEKGDLSSESTVSRIRTEHFPLTLESARPSHTSQYLCASSSHGLAGADTQYFGPGTRLTVL.

V usage is TRBV2 and J usage is TRBJ2-5; D may be TRBD2 (6 bases). CDR1 SNHLY and CDR2 FYNNEI come from the germline V gene. CDR3 length: 15 amino acids. Trimming stripped 2 bases from V and 5 bases from J, with 15 bases between. The CDR3 spells CASSERPGVGETQYF. CDR3 in DNA: TGTGCCAGCAGTGAACGCCCGGGGGTAGGGGAGACCCAGTACTTC.

This sequence joins TRBV10-3 and TRBJ1-2; the match to TRBD1 covers 7 bases. CDR3 size: 12 residues. The germline CDR1 and CDR2 sequences are ENHRY and SYGVKD. V lost 4 bases to trimming and J lost 8 bases; unmatched junction nucleotides: 4. The CDR3: CAISAQGDGYTF. The CDR3, as DNA: TGTGCCATCAGTGCCCAGGGGGACGGCTACACCTTC.

The chain is built from TRBV5-1 and TRBJ2-5, with TRBD2 matching 8 bases. The CDR3 consists of 16 residues. CDR1 SGHRS and CDR2 YFSETQ come from the germline V gene. V dropped 0 bases and J dropped 2; count of bases not matched to a gene: 6. Written as DNA, the CDR3 is TGCGCCAGCAGCTTGGACGGGGGGGATAATCAAGAGACCCAGTACTTC. It yields the protein CASSLDGGDNQETQYF.